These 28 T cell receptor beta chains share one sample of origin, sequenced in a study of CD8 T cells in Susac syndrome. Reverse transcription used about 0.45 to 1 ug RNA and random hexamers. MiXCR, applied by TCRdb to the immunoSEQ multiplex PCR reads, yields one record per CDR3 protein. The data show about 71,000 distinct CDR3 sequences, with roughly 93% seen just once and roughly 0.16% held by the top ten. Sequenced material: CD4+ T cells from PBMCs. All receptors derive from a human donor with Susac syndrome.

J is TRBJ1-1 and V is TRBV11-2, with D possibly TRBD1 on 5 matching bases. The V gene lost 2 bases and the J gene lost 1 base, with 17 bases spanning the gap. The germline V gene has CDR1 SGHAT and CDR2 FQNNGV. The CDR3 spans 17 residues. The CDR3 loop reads CASSLLLVGVRNTEAFF. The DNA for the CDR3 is TGTGCCAGCAGCTTATTATTGGTGGGGGTGCGGAACACTGAAGCTTTCTTT.

The CDR3 here is CASSPLTENSKDTEAFF. The CDR3 DNA sequence: TGTGCCAGCAGTCCCTTGACCGAAAACAGTAAGGACACTGAAGCTTTCTTT. The chain recombines TRBV28 with TRBJ1-1, with D unresolved. Germline CDR1 reads MDHEN; CDR2 reads SYDVKM. The V end lost 5 bases, the J end lost 3 bases, and 22 bases lay between the germline ends. The CDR3 loop spans 17 amino acids. The entire variable domain, with the rest obtained from reference TRBV28 and TRBJ1-1, is as follows: DVKVTQSSRYLVKRTGEKVFLECVQDMDHENMFWYRQDPGLGLRLIYFSYDVKMKEKGDIPEGYSVSREKKERFSLILESASTNQTSMYLCASSPLTENSKDTEAFFGQGTRLTVV.

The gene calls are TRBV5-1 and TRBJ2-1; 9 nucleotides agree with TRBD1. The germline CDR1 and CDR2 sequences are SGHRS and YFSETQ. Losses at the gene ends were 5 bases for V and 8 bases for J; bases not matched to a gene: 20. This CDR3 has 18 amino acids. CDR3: CASSTRDRENLVWDEQFF. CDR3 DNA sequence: TGCGCCAGCAGTACCCGGGACAGGGAAAATCTGGTATGGGATGAGCAGTTCTTC.

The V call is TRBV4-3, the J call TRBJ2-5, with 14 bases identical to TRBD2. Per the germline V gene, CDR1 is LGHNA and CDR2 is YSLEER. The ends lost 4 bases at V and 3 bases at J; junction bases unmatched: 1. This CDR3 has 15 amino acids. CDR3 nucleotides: TGCGCCAGCAGCCCGGGACTAGCGGGGGAAGAGACCCAGTACTTC. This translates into CASSPGLAGEETQYF.

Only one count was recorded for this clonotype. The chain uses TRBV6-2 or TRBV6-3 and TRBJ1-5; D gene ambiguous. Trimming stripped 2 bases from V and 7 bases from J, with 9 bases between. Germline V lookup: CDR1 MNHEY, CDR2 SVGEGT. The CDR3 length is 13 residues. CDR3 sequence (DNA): TGTGCCAGCAGTTACGAGCGGGGACAGCCCCAGCATTTT. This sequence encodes CASSYERGQPQHF.

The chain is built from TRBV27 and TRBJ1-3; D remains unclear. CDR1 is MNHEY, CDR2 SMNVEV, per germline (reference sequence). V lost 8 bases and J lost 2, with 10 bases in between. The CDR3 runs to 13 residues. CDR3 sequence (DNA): TGTGCCAGCGGGCCCTGGGCTGGAAACACCATATATTTT. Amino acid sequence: CASGPWAGNTIYF.

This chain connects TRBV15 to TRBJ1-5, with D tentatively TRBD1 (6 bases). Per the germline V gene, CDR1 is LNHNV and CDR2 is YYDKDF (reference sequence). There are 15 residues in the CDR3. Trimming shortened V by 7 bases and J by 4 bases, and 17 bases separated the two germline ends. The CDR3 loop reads CATMKGGDRNQPQHF. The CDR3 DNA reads TGTGCCACCATGAAAGGGGGGGATCGAAATCAGCCCCAGCATTTT.

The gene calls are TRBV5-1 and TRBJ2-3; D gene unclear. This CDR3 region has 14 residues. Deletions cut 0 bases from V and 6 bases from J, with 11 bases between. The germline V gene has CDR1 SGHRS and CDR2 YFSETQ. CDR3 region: CASSLAQLRDTQYF. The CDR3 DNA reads TGCGCCAGCAGCTTGGCCCAGCTTCGGGATACGCAGTATTTT. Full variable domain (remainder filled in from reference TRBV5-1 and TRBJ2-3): KAGVTQTPRYLIKTRGQQVTLSCSPISGHRSVSWYQQTPGQGLQFLFEYFSETQRNKGNFPGRFSGRQFSNSRSEMNVSTLELGDSALYLCASSLAQLRDTQYFGPGTRLTVL.

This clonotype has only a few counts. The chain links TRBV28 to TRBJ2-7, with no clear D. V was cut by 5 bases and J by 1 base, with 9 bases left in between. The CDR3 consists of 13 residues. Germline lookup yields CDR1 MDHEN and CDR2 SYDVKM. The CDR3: CASSLTESYEQYF. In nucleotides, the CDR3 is TGTGCCAGCAGTCTAACTGAATCCTACGAGCAGTACTTC.

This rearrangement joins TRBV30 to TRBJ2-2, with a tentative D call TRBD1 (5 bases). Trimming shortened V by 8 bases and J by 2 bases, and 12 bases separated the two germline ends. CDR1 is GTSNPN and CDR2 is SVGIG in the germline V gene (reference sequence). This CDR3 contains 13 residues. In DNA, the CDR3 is TGTGCCGGTCGACAGTTCAACACCGGGGAGCTGTTTTTT. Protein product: CAGRQFNTGELFF.

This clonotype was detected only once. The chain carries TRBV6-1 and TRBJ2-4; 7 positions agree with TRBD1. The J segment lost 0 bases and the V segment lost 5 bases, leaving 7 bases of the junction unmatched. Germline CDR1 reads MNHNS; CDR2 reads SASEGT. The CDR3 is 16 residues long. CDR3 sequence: CASSPDRAQAKNIQYF. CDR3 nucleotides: TGTGCCAGCAGTCCCGACAGGGCTCAAGCCAAAAACATTCAGTACTTC.

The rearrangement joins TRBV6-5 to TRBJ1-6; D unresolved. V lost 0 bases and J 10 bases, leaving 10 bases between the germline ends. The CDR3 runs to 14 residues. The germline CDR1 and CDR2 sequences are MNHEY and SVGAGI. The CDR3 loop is CASSYSDGVSPLHF. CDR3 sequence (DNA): TGTGCCAGCAGTTACTCGGACGGAGTCTCACCCCTCCACTTT.

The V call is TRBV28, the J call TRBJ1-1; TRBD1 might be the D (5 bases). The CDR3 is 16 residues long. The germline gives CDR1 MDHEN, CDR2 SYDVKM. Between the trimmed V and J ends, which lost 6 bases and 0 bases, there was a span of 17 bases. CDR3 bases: TGTGCCAGCAGCGTGGGGGGTGTCCACATGAACACTGAAGCTTTCTTT. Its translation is CASSVGGVHMNTEAFF.

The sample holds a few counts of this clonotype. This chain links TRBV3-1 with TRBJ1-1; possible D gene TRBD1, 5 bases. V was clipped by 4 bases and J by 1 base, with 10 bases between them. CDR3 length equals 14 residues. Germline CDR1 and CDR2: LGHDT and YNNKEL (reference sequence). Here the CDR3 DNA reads TGTGCCAGCAGCCCGGGACGTTGGAACACTGAAGCTTTCTTT. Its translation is CASSPGRWNTEAFF.

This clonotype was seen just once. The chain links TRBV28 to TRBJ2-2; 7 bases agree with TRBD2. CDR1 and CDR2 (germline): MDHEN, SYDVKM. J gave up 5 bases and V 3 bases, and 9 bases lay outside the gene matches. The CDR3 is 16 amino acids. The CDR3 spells CASSFISRGGTGELFF. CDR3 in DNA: TGTGCCAGCAGTTTCATATCGAGGGGAGGGACCGGGGAGCTGTTTTTT.

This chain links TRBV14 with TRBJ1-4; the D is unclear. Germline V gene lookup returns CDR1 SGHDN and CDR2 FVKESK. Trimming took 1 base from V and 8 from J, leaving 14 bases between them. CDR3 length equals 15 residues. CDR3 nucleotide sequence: TGTGCCAGCAGCCAAGGGGCACTCCAAACCGAAAAACTGTTTTTT. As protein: CASSQGALQTEKLFF.

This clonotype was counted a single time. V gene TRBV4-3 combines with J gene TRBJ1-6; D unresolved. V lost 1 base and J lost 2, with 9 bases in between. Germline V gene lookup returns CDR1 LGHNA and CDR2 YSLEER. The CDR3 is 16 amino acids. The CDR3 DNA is TGCGCCAGCAGCCAAGTACGTGGCCCCTATAATTCACCCCTCCACTTT. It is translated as CASSQVRGPYNSPLHF.

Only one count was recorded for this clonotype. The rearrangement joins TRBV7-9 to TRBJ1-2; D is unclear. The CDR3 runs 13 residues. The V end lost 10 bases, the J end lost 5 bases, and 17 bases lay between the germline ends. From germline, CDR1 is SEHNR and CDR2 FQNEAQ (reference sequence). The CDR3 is CATGSEQWYGYTF. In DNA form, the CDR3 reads TGTGCCACCGGTTCCGAACAGTGGTATGGCTACACCTTC. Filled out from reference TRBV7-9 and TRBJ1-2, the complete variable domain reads DTGVSQNPRHKITKRGQNVTFRCDPISEHNRLYWYRQTLGQGPEFLTYFQNEAQLEKSRLLSDRFSAERPKGSFSTLEIQRTEQGDSAMYLCATGSEQWYGYTFGSGTRLTVV.

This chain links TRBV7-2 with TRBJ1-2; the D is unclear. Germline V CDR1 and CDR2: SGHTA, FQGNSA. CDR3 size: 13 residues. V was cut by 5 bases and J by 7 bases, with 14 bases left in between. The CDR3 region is CASSPQEGSGYTF. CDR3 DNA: TGTGCCAGCAGCCCCCAGGAGGGAAGTGGCTACACCTTC.

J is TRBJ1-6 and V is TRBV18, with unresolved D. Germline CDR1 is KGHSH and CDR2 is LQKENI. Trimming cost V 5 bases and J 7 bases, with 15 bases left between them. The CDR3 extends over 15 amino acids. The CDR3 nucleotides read TGTGCCAGCTCAACACGGACGGGAGAGAATTCACCCCTCCACTTT. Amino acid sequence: CASSTRTGENSPLHF.

CDR3 amino acids: CASSPGGGGNQPQHF. CDR3 nucleotide sequence: TGTGCCAGCAGCCCTGGTGGAGGGGGCAATCAGCCCCAGCATTTT. The chain employs TRBV7-2 and TRBJ1-5, with a possible D match to TRBD1 (5 bases). This CDR3 is built from 15 residues. Trimming removed 5 bases from V and 2 bases from J, with 13 bases in between. Germline V gene sequence: CDR1 SGHTA, CDR2 FQGNSA.

The CDR3 sequence is CASSLDFGTTYEQYF. DNA for the CDR3: TGTGCCAGCAGCTTAGACTTTGGGACAACCTACGAGCAGTACTTC. The J gene is TRBJ2-7, the V gene TRBV11-1, with a weak D call TRBD1 (6 bases). With 1 base removed from V and 2 bases from J, the gap between germline ends came to 12 bases. The germline V gene has CDR1 SGHAT and CDR2 FQDESV (reference sequence). This CDR3 has 15 residues.

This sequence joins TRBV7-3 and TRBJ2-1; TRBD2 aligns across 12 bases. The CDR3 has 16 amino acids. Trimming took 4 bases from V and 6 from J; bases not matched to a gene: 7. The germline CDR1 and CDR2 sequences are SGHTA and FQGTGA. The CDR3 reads CASSSSGTSGFNEQFF. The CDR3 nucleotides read TGTGCCAGCAGCTCCTCCGGGACTAGCGGGTTCAATGAGCAGTTCTTC.

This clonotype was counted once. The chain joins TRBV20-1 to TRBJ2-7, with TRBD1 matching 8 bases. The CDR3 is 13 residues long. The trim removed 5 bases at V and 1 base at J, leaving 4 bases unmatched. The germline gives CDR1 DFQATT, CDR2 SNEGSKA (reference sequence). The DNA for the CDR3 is TGCAGTGCTTCCGGGACAGGATCCTACGAGCAGTACTTC. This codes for CSASGTGSYEQYF.

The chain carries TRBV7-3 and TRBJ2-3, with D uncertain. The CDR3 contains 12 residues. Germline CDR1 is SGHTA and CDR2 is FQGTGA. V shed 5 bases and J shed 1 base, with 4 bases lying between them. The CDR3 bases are TGTGCCAGCAGCCATCGCACAGATACGCAGTATTTT. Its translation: CASSHRTDTQYF. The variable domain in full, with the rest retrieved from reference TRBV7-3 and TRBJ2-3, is GAGVSQTPSNKVTEKGKYVELRCDPISGHTALYWYRQSLGQGPEFLIYFQGTGAADDSGLPNDRFFAVRPEGSVSTLKIQRTERGDSAVYLCASSHRTDTQYFGPGTRLTVL.

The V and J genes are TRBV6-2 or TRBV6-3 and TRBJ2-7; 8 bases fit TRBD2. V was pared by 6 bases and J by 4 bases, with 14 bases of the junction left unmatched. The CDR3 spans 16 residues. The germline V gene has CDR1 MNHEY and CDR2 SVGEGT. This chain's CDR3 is CASRINPGLDTYEQYF. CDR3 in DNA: TGTGCCAGCAGGATAAACCCGGGACTAGATACTTACGAGCAGTACTTC.

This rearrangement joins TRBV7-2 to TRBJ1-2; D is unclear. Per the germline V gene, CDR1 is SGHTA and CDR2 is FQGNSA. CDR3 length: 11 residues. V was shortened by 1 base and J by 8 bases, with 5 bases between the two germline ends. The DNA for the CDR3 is TGTGCCAGCAGCTTAGTTCGCGGCTACACCTTC. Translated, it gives CASSLVRGYTF.

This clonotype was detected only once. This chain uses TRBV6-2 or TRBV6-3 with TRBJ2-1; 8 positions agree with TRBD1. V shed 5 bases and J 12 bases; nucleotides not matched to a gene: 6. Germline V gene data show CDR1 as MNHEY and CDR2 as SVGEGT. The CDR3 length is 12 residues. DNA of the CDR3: TGTGCCAGCAGTGTAGCCGGGACAGGGCAGTTCTTC. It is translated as CASSVAGTGQFF.